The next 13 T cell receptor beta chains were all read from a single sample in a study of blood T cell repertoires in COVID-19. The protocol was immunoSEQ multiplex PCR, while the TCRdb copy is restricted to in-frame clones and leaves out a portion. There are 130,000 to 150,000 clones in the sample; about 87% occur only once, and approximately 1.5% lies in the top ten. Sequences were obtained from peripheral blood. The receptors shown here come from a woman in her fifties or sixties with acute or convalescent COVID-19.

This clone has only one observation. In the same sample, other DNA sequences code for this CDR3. The DNA for the CDR3 is TGTGCCAGCAGCCTCGGGACAGCTAACACCGGGGAGCTGTTTTTT. Translating it yields CASSLGTANTGELFF. V gene TRBV7-2 combines with J gene TRBJ2-2, with 7 bases matching TRBD1. The germline gives CDR1 SGHTA, CDR2 FQGNSA. The length of the CDR3 is 15 residues. V trimming: 5 bases; J trimming: 2 bases; junction bases outside the gene matches: 5.

This CDR3 reads CASSQMTGGTEAFF. CDR3 DNA: TGTGCCAGCAGCCAGATGACAGGTGGAACTGAAGCTTTCTTT. The genes are TRBV3-1 (or the pseudogene TRBV3-2) and TRBJ1-1; perhaps TRBD1 as D (6 bases). CDR3 size: 14 residues. Germline CDR1 LGHDT, CDR2 YNNKEL (reference sequence). Trimming shortened V by 3 bases and J by 5 bases, and 13 bases separated the two germline ends.

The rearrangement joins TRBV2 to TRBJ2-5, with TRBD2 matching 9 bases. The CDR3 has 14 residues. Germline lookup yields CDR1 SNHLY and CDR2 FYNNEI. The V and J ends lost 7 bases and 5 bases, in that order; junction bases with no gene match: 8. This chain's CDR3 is CASKWREGLETQYF. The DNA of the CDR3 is TGTGCCAGCAAGTGGCGGGAGGGCCTGGAGACCCAGTACTTC.

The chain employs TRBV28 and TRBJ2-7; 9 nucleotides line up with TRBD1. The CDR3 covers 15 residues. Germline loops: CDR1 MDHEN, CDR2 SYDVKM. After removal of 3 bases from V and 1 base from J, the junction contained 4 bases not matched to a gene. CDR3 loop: CASSFPGTGSYEQYF. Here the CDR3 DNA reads TGTGCCAGCAGTTTTCCAGGGACAGGGTCCTACGAGCAGTACTTC.

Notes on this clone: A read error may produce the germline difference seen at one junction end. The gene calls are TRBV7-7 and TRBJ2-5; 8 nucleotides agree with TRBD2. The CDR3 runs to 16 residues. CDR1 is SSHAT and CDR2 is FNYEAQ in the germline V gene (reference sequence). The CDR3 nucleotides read TGTGCTAGCAGCTTATTGGGCGGGGGGACGCAAGAGACCCAGTACTTC. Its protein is CASSLLGGGTQETQYF.

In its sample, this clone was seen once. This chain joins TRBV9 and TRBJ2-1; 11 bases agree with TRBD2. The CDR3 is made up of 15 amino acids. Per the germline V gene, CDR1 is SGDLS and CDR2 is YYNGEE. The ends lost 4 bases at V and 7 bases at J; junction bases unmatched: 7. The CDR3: CASSPTSGARNEQFF. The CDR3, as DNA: TGTGCCAGCAGCCCGACTAGCGGGGCTAGGAATGAGCAGTTCTTC.

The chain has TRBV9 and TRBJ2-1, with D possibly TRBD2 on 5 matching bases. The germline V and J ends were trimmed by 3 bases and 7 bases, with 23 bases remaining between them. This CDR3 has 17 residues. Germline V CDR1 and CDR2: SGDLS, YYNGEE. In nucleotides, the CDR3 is TGTGCCAGCAGCGGGAGAGGTTCGGAGGTCCCAACGAATGAGCAGTTCTTC. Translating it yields CASSGRGSEVPTNEQFF.

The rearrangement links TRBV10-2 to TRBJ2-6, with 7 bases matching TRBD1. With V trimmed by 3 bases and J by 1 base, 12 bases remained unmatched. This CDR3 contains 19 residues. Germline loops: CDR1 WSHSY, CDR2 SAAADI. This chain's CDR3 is CASSEGQEPLTSGANVLTF. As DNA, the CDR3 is TGCGCCAGCAGTGAAGGACAGGAACCCCTCACGTCTGGGGCCAACGTCCTGACTTTC.

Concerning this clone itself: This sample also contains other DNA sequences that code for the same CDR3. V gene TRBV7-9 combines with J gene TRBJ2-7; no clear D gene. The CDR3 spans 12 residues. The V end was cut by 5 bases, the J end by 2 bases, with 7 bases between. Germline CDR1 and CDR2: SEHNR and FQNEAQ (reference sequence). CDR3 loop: CASSPPAYEQYF. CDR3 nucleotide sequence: TGTGCCAGCAGCCCCCCCGCCTACGAGCAGTACTTC.

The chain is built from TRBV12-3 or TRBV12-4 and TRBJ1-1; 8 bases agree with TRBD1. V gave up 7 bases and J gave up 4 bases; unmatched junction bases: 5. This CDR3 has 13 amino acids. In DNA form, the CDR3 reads TGTGCCAGCAACAGGGGGGGCGGCACTGAAGCTTTCTTT. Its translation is CASNRGGGTEAFF.

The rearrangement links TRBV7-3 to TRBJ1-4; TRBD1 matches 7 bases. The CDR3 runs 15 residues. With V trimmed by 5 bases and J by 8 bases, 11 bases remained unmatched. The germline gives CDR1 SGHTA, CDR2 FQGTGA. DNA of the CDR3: TGTGCCAGCAGCCCAACTCGACAGGGTGGAGAAAAACTGTTTTTT. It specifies CASSPTRQGGEKLFF.

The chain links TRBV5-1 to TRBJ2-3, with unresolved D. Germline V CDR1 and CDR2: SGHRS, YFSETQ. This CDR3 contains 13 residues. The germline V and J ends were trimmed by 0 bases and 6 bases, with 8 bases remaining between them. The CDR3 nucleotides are TGCGCCAGCAGCTTGGTTGGAGACGATACGCAGTATTTT. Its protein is CASSLVGDDTQYF.

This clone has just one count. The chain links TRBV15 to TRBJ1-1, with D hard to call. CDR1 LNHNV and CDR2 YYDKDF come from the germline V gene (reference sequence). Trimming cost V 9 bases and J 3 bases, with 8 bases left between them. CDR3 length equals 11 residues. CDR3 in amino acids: CATGRDTEAFF. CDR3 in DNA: TGTGCCACTGGGAGGGACACTGAAGCTTTCTTT.